This T cell receptor beta chain was identified during a study of blood T cell repertoires in COVID-19 (dated by TCRdb to the early 2020s). For the study in its entirety: Collaborator samples came from the United States, Italy and Spain and covered acute and convalescent phases of COVID-19. The prospective study material was composed of cDNA or gDNA derived from T cells, B-cell-depleted T cells, or PBMCs. Deeply sampled blood TCRbeta repertoires from subjects exposed to, actively infected with, or recovered from COVID-19 were included in the dataset. The repertoires were released in a freely available public database meant as a resource for research on the immune response to SARS-CoV-2. The samples were drawn from the first 160 participants of the ongoing ImmuneRACE study and from roughly 1,300 subjects provided by 6 global collaborators. The sample metadata nearly always contained a de-identified subject ID, COVID-19 status, age in years and sex. Where available, HLA class I and class II types were obtained from metadata supplied by the sample provider rather than from assay-based typing.

The immunoSEQ Assay, a bias-controlled multiplex PCR, was used to amplify TCRbeta CDR3 regions from genomic DNA. Concerning the study's data processing: The number of nucleated cells in each sample was estimated by amplification of reference gene primers within the assay. To quantify the absolute abundance of each unique TCRbeta CDR3 rearrangement, sequence reads were collapsed and filtered. For each sample, productive Simpson clonality was calculated as the square root of Simpson's diversity index over productive rearrangements. TCRdb obtained this table from immuneACCESS and retained in-frame rearrangements with V and J assigned. These tables miss some clones; where compared with another copy, unresolved V genes account for less than half of the shortfall, and the remainder is unexplained. The V and J calls and clone size come from that table; D and trimming were worked out from the DNA. In this sample the table shows some 340,000 clones, 65% to 85% of which occur a single time. Clones ranked in the top ten supply around 3% of the sample.

Whole blood was collected in K2EDTA tubes by collaborating institutions according to the institutions' own protocols. For TCRbeta analysis, collaborator samples were shipped as frozen whole blood, as isolated PBMCs, or as DNA extracted from either sample type. Relative to germline, V is missing 8 bases and J is missing 7 bases, with 17 bases of the junction outside any gene match. Including the terminal cysteine and phenylalanine, the CDR3 comprises 16 residues. Solely the CDR3 DNA is kept, with 48 bases framed from the first base. Sequences SGHVS (CDR1) and FQNEAQ (CDR2) are obtained from the germline V gene. Results the study describes overall, beyond this receptor: How much clinical and demographic metadata was included differed by source and by participant, and the metadata was provided uncurated.

Note on this clone: What antigen it recognizes has not been identified. No quality values exist for individual bases; no much larger clone is one base distant.

The sequencing input was peripheral blood. This receptor was taken from a man aged 25-40 years with active or convalescent COVID-19. This chain joins TRBV7-8 to TRBJ2-1, with 7 bases aligning to TRBD2. The nucleotide sequence reads as follows: TGTGCCAGCGTACCCGAGGAGTGGCGGGAGTGGAATGAGCAGTTCTTC. Its protein reads: CASVPEEWREWNEQFF.